One and the same sample provided the 23 T cell receptor beta chains below, sequenced in a study of regulatory T cells in long-lasting Graves disease. Assembly of TCR beta libraries relied on iRepertoire HTBI primers together with Arm-PCR of CDR3 regions. TCRdb passed the multiplex PCR reads through MiXCR, listing each CDR3 protein once. The sample yields 550,000 to 700,000 distinct CDR3 sequences, about 15% seen once. Sample time point: newly diagnosed GD, antithyroid drugs for less than 3 months. PBMCs were the source of the RNA used for TCR sequencing. This sample was shared with a second study, whose subject was T cells in Graves' hyperthyroidism and ophthalmopathy.

Sequencing used peripheral blood mononuclear cells (PBMCs), obtained at new diagnosis, from a patient treated with antithyroid drugs. The receptor source for this set is a man aged 18 to 30 with Graves disease.

CDR3 region: CSAKGTSSSAQYF. The DNA of the CDR3 is TGCAGTGCTAAAGGGACTAGTTCGTCCGCCCAGTACTTC. The rearrangement uses TRBV20-1 and TRBJ2-5; the match to TRBD2 covers 8 bases. Germline loops: CDR1 DFQATT, CDR2 SNEGSKA (reference sequence). The CDR3 loop spans 13 amino acids. Losses at the gene ends were 4 bases for V and 9 bases for J; bases not matched to a gene: 10.

This clonotype was counted at least ten times. The rearrangement uses TRBV5-1 and TRBJ2-1; D remains ambiguous. CDR3 length equals 14 residues. V lost 0 bases and J lost 9, with 13 bases in between. From germline, CDR1 is SGHRS and CDR2 YFSETQ. Here the CDR3 DNA reads TGCGCCAGCAGCTTGGAGGTGGGTTTCAGTGAGCAGTTCTTC. Translated, it gives CASSLEVGFSEQFF.

The sample holds many counts of this clonotype. The genes are TRBV7-9 and TRBJ2-1; TRBD1 is a possible D gene (5 bases). CDR1 is SEHNR, CDR2 FQNEAQ, per germline (reference sequence). The V end lost 5 bases, the J end lost 6 bases, and 11 bases lay between the germline ends. The CDR3 sequence is 13 residues long. The CDR3 DNA reads TGTGCCAGCAGCCCCGACAGTTTCAATGAGCAGTTCTTC. Translating gives CASSPDSFNEQFF.

This clonotype was observed a few times. The junction and the germline gene differ at one end; a read error may be behind it. This chain links TRBV20-1 with TRBJ2-3, with TRBD2 as a possible D gene (6 bases). Germline loops: CDR1 DFQATT, CDR2 SNEGSKA (reference sequence). The CDR3 is 14 residues long. The CDR3 sequence is CSARERASTDTQYF. The CDR3 DNA sequence: TGCAGTGCTCGAGAGCGGGCGAGCACAGATACGCAGTATTTT.

This chain connects TRBV6-1 to TRBJ2-1; 10 nucleotides align to TRBD1. The J segment lost 3 bases and the V segment lost 8 bases, leaving 7 bases of the junction unmatched. This CDR3 has 15 amino acids. Germline CDR1 MNHNS, CDR2 SASEGT. The CDR3 DNA sequence: TGTGCCAGCGGGGACAGGGGCTACCGCTACAATGAGCAGTTCTTC. This gives the protein CASGDRGYRYNEQFF.

This clonotype appeared many times. The rearrangement uses TRBV7-9 and TRBJ2-7; 7 bases map to TRBD2. V shed 1 base, J shed 3 bases, and the junction held 3 bases outside the gene matches. Germline V gene lookup returns CDR1 SEHNR and CDR2 FQNEAQ (reference sequence). The CDR3 length is 14 residues. The CDR3 sequence: CASSLGKRDYEQYF. The CDR3 region has the DNA TGTGCCAGCAGCTTAGGGAAGCGGGACTACGAGCAGTACTTC.

This clonotype was seen many times. The chain uses TRBV3-1 and TRBJ2-2; D may be TRBD2 (5 bases). Germline CDR1 reads LGHDT; CDR2 reads YNNKEL (reference sequence). The CDR3 runs to 14 residues. With 0 bases removed from V and 6 bases from J, the gap between germline ends came to 8 bases. CDR3 in amino acids: CASSQDTGAGELFF. The DNA for the CDR3 is TGTGCCAGCAGCCAAGACACCGGGGCCGGGGAGCTGTTTTTT. The full variable domain, in which reference TRBV3-1 and TRBJ2-2 provide the parts outside the CDR3, is DTAVSQTPKYLVTQMGNDKSIKCEQNLGHDTMYWYKQDSKKFLKIMFSYNNKELIINETVPNRFSPKSPDKAHLNLHINSLELGDSAVYFCASSQDTGAGELFFGEGSRLTVL.

This clonotype occurred a few times. The chain joins TRBV13 to TRBJ2-1; a weak D match, TRBD1 (6 bases). The CDR3 runs to 16 residues. Trimming removed 7 bases at V and 0 bases at J, with 16 bases between. Germline V gene data show CDR1 as PRHDT and CDR2 as FYEKMQ (reference sequence). The CDR3 DNA sequence: TGTGCCAGCACCCCTGGGGGCCAGAGCTCCTACAATGAGCAGTTCTTC. Translated, it gives CASTPGGQSSYNEQFF.

This clonotype was counted ten times or more. The chain couples TRBV27 to TRBJ2-1; D remains ambiguous. Germline V lookup: CDR1 MNHEY, CDR2 SMNVEV (reference sequence). This CDR3 has 15 residues. The V end was cut by 5 bases, the J end by 8 bases, with 19 bases between. CDR3 in amino acids: CASSGAWTTSDEQFF. CDR3 nucleotide sequence: TGTGCCAGCAGTGGCGCTTGGACCACCTCGGATGAGCAGTTCTTC.

This clonotype appeared a single time. The CDR3 loop is CASSHSGPGAYEQFF. CDR3 coding DNA: TGTGCCAGCAGTCACAGCGGGCCAGGGGCATATGAGCAGTTCTTC. The chain employs TRBV6-2 or TRBV6-3 and TRBJ2-1; D may match TRBD1 or TRBD2 (6 bases each). This CDR3 has 15 residues. The germline CDR1 and CDR2 sequences are MNHEY and SVGEGT. V lost 5 bases to trimming and J lost 8 bases, with 19 bases between them.

This clonotype was observed a few times. This chain joins TRBV15 and TRBJ2-3; TRBD1 is a possible D gene (5 bases). The CDR3 totals 14 residues. V dropped 3 bases and J dropped 1 base, with 8 bases sitting between them. Germline values: CDR1 LNHNV, CDR2 YYDKDF (reference sequence). CDR3 DNA sequence: TGTGCCACCAGCAGTACAGGACGCACAGATACGCAGTATTTT. Translated, it gives CATSSTGRTDTQYF.

The V call is TRBV15, the J call TRBJ2-7, with 8 bases fitting TRBD2. V lost 3 bases, J lost 0 bases, and 10 bases stayed unmatched. CDR3 length: 17 residues. Germline V CDR1 and CDR2: LNHNV, YYDKDF (reference sequence). CDR3 residues: CATSSFSSGPFSYEQYF. CDR3 DNA: TGTGCCACCAGCAGCTTTTCTAGCGGGCCCTTCTCCTACGAGCAGTACTTC.

The chain is built from TRBV28 and TRBJ1-1; D call uncertain. This CDR3 is 11 amino acids long. Germline V gene data show CDR1 as MDHEN and CDR2 as SYDVKM. V dropped 3 bases and J dropped 7 bases, with 6 bases sitting between them. CDR3 bases: TGTGCCAGCAGTTTTTCCAGTGAAGCTTTCTTT. Its protein product is CASSFSSEAFF.

This clonotype has only a few counts. This chain's CDR3 is CSARQGAGTEAFF. The CDR3 coding sequence is TGCAGCGCCCGACAGGGGGCAGGCACTGAAGCTTTCTTT. This chain joins TRBV29-1 and TRBJ1-1; 10 bases match TRBD1. Germline V lookup: CDR1 SQVTM, CDR2 ANQGSEA. The CDR3 covers 13 residues. Trimming removed 7 bases from V and 4 bases from J; junction bases left unmatched: 6.

This clonotype was seen many times. The chain recombines TRBV2 with TRBJ1-2, with TRBD1 identical over 10 bases. The germline CDR1 and CDR2 sequences are SNHLY and FYNNEI. V gave up 7 bases and J gave up 4 bases; unmatched junction bases: 6. The CDR3 length is 14 residues. DNA of the CDR3: TGTGCCAGCACGGGGACAGGGGCATTCTATGGCTACACCTTC. It yields the protein CASTGTGAFYGYTF.

This clonotype was detected many times. The chain combines TRBV11-2 with TRBJ2-1; possible D gene TRBD2, 5 bases. Germline assignment: CDR1 SGHAT and CDR2 FQNNGV. The CDR3 covers 14 residues. The V end was cut by 5 bases, the J end by 6 bases, with 14 bases between. As DNA, the CDR3 is TGTGCCAGCAGCGATAGCCGGAGGATCAATGAGCAGTTCTTC. Translated: CASSDSRRINEQFF.

This chain uses TRBV2 with TRBJ2-7; 11 positions match TRBD1. V lost 6 bases and J lost 6; bases outside the gene matches: 7. The CDR3 runs 14 residues. Per germline, CDR1 SNHLY and CDR2 FYNNEI. The CDR3 DNA reads as TGTGCCAGCAGGGAGGACAGGGGGCGGGCCGAGCAGTACTTC. It codes for CASREDRGRAEQYF.

In its sample, this clonotype was seen many times. The rearrangement joins TRBV6-2 or TRBV6-3 to TRBJ2-7; perhaps TRBD1 as D (6 bases). Per germline, CDR1 MNHEY and CDR2 SVGEGT. Trimming took 0 bases from V and 6 from J, leaving 24 bases between them. This CDR3 has 18 residues. CDR3 sequence (DNA): TGTGCCAGCAGTTACTCTACGACCACTTACAGGGTATCGGGCGAGCAGTACTTC. It translates to CASSYSTTTYRVSGEQYF.

The chain employs TRBV13 and TRBJ2-7; the D gene is possibly TRBD2 (6 bases). Trimming took off 5 bases at V and 3 bases at J, with 17 bases between the two ends. CDR1 and CDR2 from the germline V gene are PRHDT and FYEKMQ (reference sequence). The length of the CDR3 is 15 residues. CDR3 sequence: CASSPDLEGHYEQYF. The CDR3 nucleotides are TGTGCCAGCAGCCCTGATTTGGAGGGTCACTACGAGCAGTACTTC.

This clonotype was seen a few times. The chain recombines TRBV10-3 with TRBJ1-1; D call uncertain. Germline V gives CDR1 ENHRY, CDR2 SYGVKD. The CDR3 is 12 amino acids. V was pared by 8 bases and J by 1 base, with 8 bases between. The CDR3: CAIVGENTEAFF. CDR3 in DNA: TGTGCCATCGTCGGAGAGAACACTGAAGCTTTCTTT.

The rearrangement joins TRBV20-1 to TRBJ2-1; D is perhaps TRBD1 (5 bases). This CDR3 has 13 amino acids. V was cut by 2 bases and J by 8 bases, with 13 bases left in between. Germline V gene sequence: CDR1 DFQATT, CDR2 SNEGSKA (reference sequence). CDR3 sequence (DNA): TGCAGTGCTAGATACCCAGGGTGGCATGAGCAGTTCTTC. Amino acids: CSARYPGWHEQFF.

This chain links TRBV19 with TRBJ2-1, with 14 bases aligning to TRBD2. This CDR3 spans 19 amino acids. Germline CDR1 reads LNHDA; CDR2 reads SQIVND (reference sequence). The V segment lost 4 bases and the J segment 4 bases; nucleotides outside the gene matches: 12. The CDR3 sequence is CASSTPTSGRARVYNEQFF. CDR3 DNA: TGTGCCAGTAGTACTCCGACTAGCGGGAGGGCCAGGGTGTACAATGAGCAGTTCTTC. Full variable domain (remainder filled in from reference TRBV19 and TRBJ2-1): DGGITQSPKYLFRKEGQNVTLSCEQNLNHDAMYWYRQDPGQGLRLIYYSQIVNDFQKGDIAEGYSVSREKKESFPLTVTSAQKNPTAFYLCASSTPTSGRARVYNEQFFGPGTRLTVL.

In regard to this clonotype: This may be a read error: a much more frequent sequence differs by one nucleotide. The gene calls are TRBV2 and TRBJ1-1; D gene uncertain. The CDR3 consists of 14 residues. Per germline, CDR1 SNHLY and CDR2 FYNNEI. In DNA form, the CDR3 reads TGTGCCGGCAGTGAAGAGGGAAGTAACACTGAAGCTTTCTTT. Amino acids: CAGSEEGSNTEAFF.